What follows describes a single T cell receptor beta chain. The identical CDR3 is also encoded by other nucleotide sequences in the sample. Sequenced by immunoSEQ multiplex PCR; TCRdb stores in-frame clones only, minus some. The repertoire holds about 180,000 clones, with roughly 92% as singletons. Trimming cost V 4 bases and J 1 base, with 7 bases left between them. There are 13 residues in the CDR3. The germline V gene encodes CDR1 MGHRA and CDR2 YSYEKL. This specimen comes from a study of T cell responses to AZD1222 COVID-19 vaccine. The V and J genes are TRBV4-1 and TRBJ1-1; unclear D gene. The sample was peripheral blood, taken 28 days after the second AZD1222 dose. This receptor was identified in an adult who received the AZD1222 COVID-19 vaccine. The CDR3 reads CASSLTANTEAFF. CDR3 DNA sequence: TGCGCCAGCAGCCTAACAGCGAACACTGAAGCTTTCTTT.